These 10 T cell receptor beta chains were sequenced from one sample in a study of blood T cells in healthy people across ages. Together with a sample-barcoded 5' primer, a J-beta primer mix was included in a second PCR lasting about 7 to 12 cycles. TCRdb ran MiXCR on the 5' RACE reads and lists one entry per CDR3 protein. The sample contains about 1.4 million distinct CDR3 sequences, roughly 60% of which appear only once. Sequences were obtained from blood. These receptors were collected from a man aged 18-30 years in good health.

The chain's CDR3 is CASSHRSSEGYTF. CDR3 DNA: TGCGCCAGCAGCCACCGGAGCTCGGAAGGCTACACCTTC. The rearrangement joins TRBV4-3 to TRBJ1-2; D is undetermined. The CDR3 loop spans 13 amino acids. CDR1 is LGHNA and CDR2 is YSLEER in the germline V gene. Trimming took off 3 bases at V and 8 bases at J, with 13 bases between the two ends.

Many counts were recorded for this clonotype. The chain carries TRBV2 and TRBJ2-5, with D perhaps being TRBD1 or TRBD2 (5 bases each). The germline V and J ends were trimmed by 7 bases and 4 bases, with 22 bases remaining between them. Germline V lookup: CDR1 SNHLY, CDR2 FYNNEI. The CDR3 extends over 16 amino acids. For the CDR3, the DNA is TGTGCCAGCACTGTGGCTAGCCAAGGGGTTGGAGAGACCCAGTACTTC. Its translation is CASTVASQGVGETQYF.

The chain links TRBV6-5 to TRBJ2-6, with 12 bases lining up with TRBD1. The J segment lost 1 base and the V segment lost 4 bases, leaving 8 bases of the junction unmatched. The CDR3 covers 19 residues. The V gene's germline CDR1 is MNHEY and CDR2 SVGAGI. CDR3 nucleotides: TGTGCCAGCAGTTCACCGGGACAGGGGGCGTCTTCTGGGGCCAACGTCCTGACTTTC. Amino acids: CASSSPGQGASSGANVLTF.

The chain is built from TRBV20-1 and TRBJ2-7, with D possibly TRBD2 on 5 matching bases. Germline assignment: CDR1 DFQATT and CDR2 SNEGSKA (reference sequence). V lost 0 bases, J lost 2 bases, and 14 bases lay in between. The CDR3 has 15 amino acids. DNA for the CDR3: TGCAGTGCTAGAGATGAGGGAATAATACCCTACGAGCAGTACTTC. It is translated as CSARDEGIIPYEQYF.

This clonotype was counted at least ten times. V and J are TRBV29-1 and TRBJ2-7; TRBD1 aligns across 7 bases. The CDR3 contains 12 residues. Germline V gene lookup returns CDR1 SQVTM and CDR2 ANQGSEA. With 4 bases clipped from V and 2 bases from J, the junction kept 2 bases outside the gene matches. For the CDR3, the DNA is TGCAGCGTTGGGGACAGTACCTACGAGCAGTACTTC. Translating it yields CSVGDSTYEQYF.

The chain has TRBV6-1 and TRBJ2-5; TRBD2 might be the D (6 bases). In germline, CDR1 is MNHNS, CDR2 SASEGT. V dropped 4 bases and J dropped 2 bases, with 20 bases sitting between them. This CDR3 is 17 amino acids long. CDR3 sequence (DNA): TGTGCCAGCAGTGTCCGGGACTTAGCTCGGGATCAAGAGACCCAGTACTTC. This translates into CASSVRDLARDQETQYF.

The chain has TRBV5-5 and TRBJ2-5; D may be TRBD1 (6 bases). Trimming took 1 base from V and 5 from J, leaving 21 bases between them. The CDR3 covers 17 residues. Germline V gene sequence: CDR1 SGHKS, CDR2 YYEKEE (reference sequence). CDR3 nucleotide sequence: TGTGCCAGCAGCTTGTCGACAGGCGGACTGCCGGGTGAGACCCAGTACTTC. It translates to CASSLSTGGLPGETQYF. The variable domain in full, completed from reference TRBV5-5 and TRBJ2-5, reads DAGVTQSPTHLIKTRGQQVTLRCSPISGHKSVSWYQQVLGQGPQFIFQYYEKEERGRGNFPDRFSARQFPNYSSELNVNALLLGDSALYLCASSLSTGGLPGETQYFGPGTRLLVL.

The chain couples TRBV20-1 to TRBJ1-5, with D maybe TRBD1 (5 bases). Germline assignment: CDR1 DFQATT and CDR2 SNEGSKA (reference sequence). V lost 6 bases, J lost 5 bases, and 17 bases lay in between. The CDR3 sequence is 14 residues long. CDR3 residues: CSASPGGRDQPQHF. Here the CDR3 DNA reads TGCAGTGCCAGCCCCGGGGGGAGGGATCAGCCCCAGCATTTT.

CDR3 in DNA: TGTGCCAGCACTATAGCGGGAGGGCCTAACGAGCAGTACTTC. This sequence encodes CASTIAGGPNEQYF. V is TRBV6-1 and J is TRBJ2-7; 11 bases map to TRBD2. The junction had 7 bases not matched to a gene; V was cut back by 7 bases and J by 5 bases. CDR3 length: 14 residues. Germline CDR1 MNHNS, CDR2 SASEGT.

This clonotype occurred a few times. The chain recombines TRBV29-1 with TRBJ2-3; D is tentatively TRBD1 or TRBD2 (7 bases each). The germline gives CDR1 SQVTM, CDR2 ANQGSEA. The CDR3 has 13 residues. The V and J ends lost 7 bases and 0 bases respectively, with 11 bases between them. CDR3 sequence: CSGEGASTDTQYF. Here the CDR3 DNA reads TGCAGCGGGGAGGGGGCTAGCACAGATACGCAGTATTTT.